One TCR beta chain is described in this entry. Germline CDR1 is LNHNV and CDR2 is YYDKDF (reference sequence). Trimming removed 5 bases from V and 3 bases from J, with 11 bases in between. The CDR3 consists of 13 residues. RNA transcripts served as the template for amplifying TCR beta CDR3 regions. HTBI primers were the set used in a first-round RT-PCR of the TCR CDR3. TCRdb ran MiXCR on the multiplex PCR reads and lists one entry per CDR3 protein. Of 150,000 to 200,000 distinct CDR3 sequences listed, 15% to 20% are singletons. This entry is derived from a study of T cells in Graves' hyperthyroidism and ophthalmopathy.

This chain links TRBV15 with TRBJ2-7, with D tentatively TRBD2 (6 bases). The TCR sequence derives from a woman aged 45-65 years with Graves' hyperthyroidism. Sequencing used blood. The CDR3 here is CATSPLGGYEQYF. The CDR3 DNA reads as TGTGCCACCAGCCCCCTCGGGGGCTACGAGCAGTACTTC.